This is a list of T cell receptor beta chains from one sample in a study of T cells in Graves' hyperthyroidism and ophthalmopathy. TCRdb analysed the multiplex PCR reads with MiXCR anew, one entry per CDR3 protein. The table lists 500,000 to 750,000 distinct CDR3 sequences, about a sixth of them singletons. The sequencing sample was made of blood. Receptors were obtained from a woman aged 25 to 39 with Graves' hyperthyroidism. Each CDR3 is given with its conserved first and last residue.

v_call: TRBV12-3/TRBV12-4; j_call: TRBJ1-3; cdr3_aa: CASSSRGNTIYF
v_call: TRBV18; j_call: TRBJ2-1; cdr3_aa: CASSPQTSGSWNEQFF
v_call: TRBV6-6; j_call: TRBJ2-1; cdr3_aa: CASSYGGDSGDNEQFF
v_call: TRBV7-9; j_call: TRBJ2-3; cdr3_aa: CASSRVGTDTQYF
v_call: TRBV7-2; j_call: TRBJ1-5; cdr3_aa: CASSLNLWGNQPQHF
v_call: TRBV10-3; j_call: TRBJ1-5; cdr3_aa: CAISDHASTGDQPQHF
v_call: TRBV6-2/TRBV6-3; j_call: TRBJ2-2; cdr3_aa: CASRQKPGELFF
v_call: TRBV6-6; j_call: TRBJ2-7; cdr3_aa: CASSYSQLGSSYEQYF
v_call: TRBV20-1; j_call: TRBJ1-3; cdr3_aa: CRPIQLSGNTIYF
v_call: TRBV5-8; j_call: TRBJ1-2; cdr3_aa: CASSLVGPYGYTF
v_call: TRBV12-3/TRBV12-4; j_call: TRBJ2-1; cdr3_aa: CASSTQARGAEQFF
v_call: TRBV27; j_call: TRBJ1-2; cdr3_aa: CASKSRGQGARDYTF
v_call: TRBV27; j_call: TRBJ2-7; cdr3_aa: CASRSGAGVGLEQYF
v_call: TRBV5-1; j_call: TRBJ2-7; cdr3_aa: CASSGGVTYEQYF
v_call: TRBV20-1; j_call: TRBJ2-3; cdr3_aa: CSACTASGTDTQYF
v_call: TRBV5-6; j_call: TRBJ2-4; cdr3_aa: CASSLFENIQYF
v_call: TRBV27; j_call: TRBJ2-1; cdr3_aa: CASSVAMGGTCGNEQFF
v_call: TRBV3-1; j_call: TRBJ2-3; cdr3_aa: CASSQKGPDTQYF
v_call: TRBV9; j_call: TRBJ2-1; cdr3_aa: CASSVELAGPYNEQFF
v_call: TRBV20-1; j_call: TRBJ2-7; cdr3_aa: CSAKGLAGTYEQYF
v_call: TRBV12-3/TRBV12-4; j_call: TRBJ2-2; cdr3_aa: CASSLQRGTNTGELFF
v_call: TRBV9; j_call: TRBJ2-1; cdr3_aa: CASSVWSDQGWNEQFF
v_call: TRBV5-1; j_call: TRBJ2-6; cdr3_aa: CASSFNNPGANVLTF
v_call: TRBV12-3/TRBV12-4; j_call: TRBJ2-1; cdr3_aa: CASSLAHAGTGDNEQFF